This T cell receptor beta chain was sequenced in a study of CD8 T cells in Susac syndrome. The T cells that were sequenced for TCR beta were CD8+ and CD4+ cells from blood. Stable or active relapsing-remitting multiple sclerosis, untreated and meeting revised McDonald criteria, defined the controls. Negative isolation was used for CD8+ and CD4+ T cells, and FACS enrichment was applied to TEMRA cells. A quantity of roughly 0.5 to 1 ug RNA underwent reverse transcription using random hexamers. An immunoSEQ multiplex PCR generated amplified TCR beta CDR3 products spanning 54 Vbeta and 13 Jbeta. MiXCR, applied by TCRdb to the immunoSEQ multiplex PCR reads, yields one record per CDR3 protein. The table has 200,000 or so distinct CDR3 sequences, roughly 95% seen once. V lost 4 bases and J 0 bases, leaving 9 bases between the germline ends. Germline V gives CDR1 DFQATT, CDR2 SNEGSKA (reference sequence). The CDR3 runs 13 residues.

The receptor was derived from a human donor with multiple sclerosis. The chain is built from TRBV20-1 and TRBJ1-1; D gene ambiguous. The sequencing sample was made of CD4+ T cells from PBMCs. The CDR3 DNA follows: TGCAGTGCTATCCTGTTGATGAACACTGAAGCTTTCTTT. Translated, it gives CSAILLMNTEAFF.